This T cell receptor beta chain was captured in a study of T cell repertoires in cytomegalovirus infection. This clonotype was observed once. The antigen remains undetermined. Trimming took off 8 bases at V and 6 bases at J, with 7 bases between the two ends. The CDR3 is made up of 10 amino acids. CDR1 is PRHDT and CDR2 is FYEKMQ in the germline V gene (reference sequence). TCRdb redid the calling of the reads with MiXCR, one entry per CDR3 protein. The sample shows around 900,000 distinct CDR3 sequences, roughly 31% of them seen only once. The input for sequencing was cultured CD8+ T cells from PBMCs, taken from culture after CMV antigen stimulation. This chain uses TRBV13 with TRBJ1-2; D ambiguous. The clonotype was recovered from a human donor in good health (CMV status not recorded). Some clones in this sample may be carry-over from other donors' samples. The CDR3 loop reads CASGPDGYTF. CDR3 in DNA: TGTGCCAGCGGACCGGATGGCTACACCTTC.